Presented here are 16 T cell receptor beta chains from one specimen sequenced in a study of Graves' ophthalmopathy and Graves' hyperthyroidism. Amplification of the TCR beta CDR3 regions used RNA transcripts (as template). An initial RT-PCR round employing HTBI primers preceded a second-round multiplex PCR. TCRdb re-analysed the multiplex PCR reads in MiXCR, keeping a single row per CDR3 protein. Found here are over a million distinct CDR3 sequences, roughly 35% of them singletons; the top ten hold around 10%. The sequencing sample was made of peripheral blood or thyroid tissue (not recorded which). The receptor set was obtained from an adult man with Graves' hyperthyroidism.

This clonotype occurred many times. The V call is TRBV5-1, the J call TRBJ1-4; D is possibly TRBD1 (5 bases). The CDR3 contains 15 residues. V lost 0 bases to trimming and J lost 2 bases, with 8 bases between them. CDR1 is SGHRS and CDR2 is YFSETQ in the germline V gene. CDR3 coding DNA: TGCGCCAGCAGCTTGGCAGGGTCGACTAATGAAAAACTGTTTTTT. It translates to CASSLAGSTNEKLFF.

This clonotype was observed at least ten times. The genes are TRBV7-8 and TRBJ2-7; TRBD2 matches 11 bases. There are 14 residues in the CDR3. The trim removed 7 bases at V and 2 bases at J, leaving 4 bases unmatched. Germline V CDR1 and CDR2: SGHVS, FQNEAQ. This chain's CDR3 is CASTPGLAAYEQYF. DNA for the CDR3: TGTGCCAGCACTCCGGGACTAGCGGCCTACGAGCAGTACTTC.

The genes are TRBV20-1 and TRBJ1-6; the D gene is possibly TRBD1 (5 bases). The V gene lost 6 bases and the J gene lost 10 bases, with 19 bases spanning the gap. The CDR3 covers 14 residues. CDR1 is DFQATT, CDR2 SNEGSKA, per germline (reference sequence). The CDR3 nucleotides read TGCAGTGCCCTCGGCAGGGAGGGAGGATCACCCCTCCACTTT. Its protein is CSALGREGGSPLHF.

This clonotype was counted once. The rearrangement links TRBV10-3 to TRBJ2-5, with 12 bases lining up with TRBD2. J gave up 4 bases and V 7 bases, and 16 bases lay outside the gene matches. From germline, CDR1 is ENHRY and CDR2 SYGVKD. CDR3 length: 18 amino acids. This CDR3 reads CAITRDTSGGLPTETQYF. In DNA form, the CDR3 reads TGTGCCATCACCCGAGACACTAGCGGGGGGTTACCGACAGAGACCCAGTACTTC.

This clonotype has at least ten counts. The chain joins TRBV10-3 to TRBJ1-1; tentative D call: TRBD1 (6 bases). The length of the CDR3 is 11 residues. The V and J ends lost 6 bases and 12 bases respectively, with 14 bases between them. CDR1 is ENHRY, CDR2 SYGVKD, per germline. DNA for the CDR3: TGTGCCATCAGCCACGGGGGGCAAACTTTCTTT. It encodes CAISHGGQTFF.

The chain is built from TRBV7-3 and TRBJ2-5; D not certain. The CDR3 length is 13 residues. V was pared by 2 bases and J by 9 bases, with 13 bases between. Looked up from germline, CDR1 is SGHTA and CDR2 is FQGTGA. CDR3 sequence: CASSLDPPKAQYF. The CDR3 nucleotides are TGTGCCAGCAGCTTAGACCCGCCTAAGGCCCAGTACTTC.

About this clonotype: This sequence may be a read error, since a much larger clone differs from it by one base. V gene TRBV20-1 combines with J gene TRBJ1-1; D unclear. The V end lost 6 bases, the J end lost 11 bases, and 19 bases lay between the germline ends. Per germline, CDR1 DFQATT and CDR2 SNEGSKA (reference sequence). CDR3 length: 12 amino acids. CDR3 protein: CSASLRHPNAFF. The CDR3 DNA follows: TGCAGTGCCTCCCTCCGGCACCCTAACGCTTTCTTT.

This clonotype was detected ten times or more. The chain links TRBV10-3 to TRBJ2-5, with D possibly matching TRBD1 (6 bases). CDR3 length: 13 amino acids. The germline V and J ends were trimmed by 6 bases and 5 bases, with 13 bases remaining between them. The germline V gene encodes CDR1 ENHRY and CDR2 SYGVKD. The CDR3 reads CAISPGAEETQYF. CDR3 DNA: TGTGCCATCAGCCCAGGGGCGGAGGAGACCCAGTACTTC.

This clonotype was seen many times. The rearrangement joins TRBV12-3 or TRBV12-4 to TRBJ2-7; no reliable D call. V gave up 5 bases and J gave up 2 bases, with 10 bases separating them. CDR3 length equals 13 residues. In DNA form, the CDR3 reads TGTGCCAGCAGTCTTCAGTCGCCCTACGAGCAGTACTTC. Protein product: CASSLQSPYEQYF.

V gene TRBV28 combines with J gene TRBJ2-5; the D is unclear. This CDR3 has 13 residues. Trimming took 0 bases from V and 1 from J, leaving 3 bases between them. From germline, CDR1 is MDHEN and CDR2 SYDVKM. The CDR3 spells CASSLCCQETQYF. For the CDR3, the DNA is TGTGCCAGCAGTTTATGTTGCCAAGAGACCCAGTACTTC.

On this clonotype itself: A junction boundary mismatches the germline segment, possibly from a read error. The chain is built from TRBV7-9 and TRBJ1-4; the match to TRBD1 covers 8 bases. Germline V lookup: CDR1 SEHNR, CDR2 FQNEAQ (reference sequence). This CDR3 contains 13 residues. The chain's CDR3 is CASSLMRGRGPLF. The CDR3 DNA sequence: TGTGCCAGCAGCTTAATGAGGGGCAGGGGGCCACTTTTT.

This clonotype occurred a few times. The rearrangement uses TRBV5-1 and TRBJ1-4; D not certain. V was trimmed by 4 bases and J by 10 bases, leaving 20 bases between them. The CDR3 is 15 amino acids. Germline CDR1 and CDR2: SGHRS and YFSETQ. DNA for the CDR3: TGCGCCAGCAGCGACCAGACGGTCATTTCGGGAAAACTGTTTTTT. It yields the protein CASSDQTVISGKLFF.

This clonotype was recorded many times. The rearrangement joins TRBV29-1 to TRBJ2-2; 9 nucleotides align to TRBD1. This CDR3 is built from 14 residues. The ends lost 6 bases at V and 4 bases at J; junction bases unmatched: 6. Germline CDR1 is SQVTM and CDR2 is ANQGSEA. CDR3 amino acids: CSVRQGVSTGELFF. The CDR3, as DNA: TGCAGCGTCCGACAGGGGGTGAGCACCGGGGAGCTGTTTTTT.

V usage is TRBV29-1 and J usage is TRBJ1-5; perhaps TRBD1 as D (5 bases). Germline-derived CDR1 and CDR2 are SQVTM and ANQGSEA. Between the trimmed V and J ends, which lost 7 bases and 7 bases, there was a span of 8 bases. The CDR3 runs to 10 residues. The CDR3, as DNA: TGCAGCGCCGGGGGACAGCCCCAGCATTTT. Protein sequence: CSAGGQPQHF.

This chain links TRBV6-4 with TRBJ1-5; D is possibly TRBD1 (5 bases). The length of the CDR3 is 15 residues. Germline V lookup: CDR1 MRHNA, CDR2 SNTAGT. Deletions cut 4 bases from V and 2 bases from J, with 12 bases between. The CDR3 coding sequence is TGTGCCAGCAGTGCCCAGGGTACGCGCAATCAGCCCCAGCATTTT. It specifies CASSAQGTRNQPQHF.

This clonotype was observed a single time. The junction departs from the called germline gene at one end, perhaps through a read error. The chain combines TRBV12-3 or TRBV12-4 with TRBJ2-7; D gene unclear. The CDR3 is made up of 13 amino acids. CDR3 in DNA: TGTGCCAGCAGTTACATAACAGTTTACGAGCGGTACTTC. Amino acid sequence: CASSYITVYERYF.